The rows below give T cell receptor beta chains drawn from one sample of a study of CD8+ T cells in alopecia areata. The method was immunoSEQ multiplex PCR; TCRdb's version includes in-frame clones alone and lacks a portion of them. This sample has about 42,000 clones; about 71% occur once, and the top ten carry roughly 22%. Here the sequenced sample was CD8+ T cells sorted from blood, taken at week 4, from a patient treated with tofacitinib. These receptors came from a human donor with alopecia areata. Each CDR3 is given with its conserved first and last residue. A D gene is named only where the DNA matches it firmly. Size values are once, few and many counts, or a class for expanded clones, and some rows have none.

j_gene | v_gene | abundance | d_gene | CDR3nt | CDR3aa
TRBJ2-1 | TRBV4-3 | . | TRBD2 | TGCGCCAGCAGCCAAGATCCCCCTAGCGGGGAATACAATGAGCAGTTCTTC | CASSQDPPSGEYNEQFF
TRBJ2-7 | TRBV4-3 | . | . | TGCGCCAGCAGCCAAGAAGGCGGAAATTCCTACGAGCAGTACTTC | CASSQEGGNSYEQYF
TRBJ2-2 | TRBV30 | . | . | TGTGCCTGGAACACCGGGGAGCTGTTTTTT | CAWNTGELFF
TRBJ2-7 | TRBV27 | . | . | TGTGCCAGCAGTCATCGACAGAGCTCCTACGAGCAGTACTTC | CASSHRQSSYEQYF
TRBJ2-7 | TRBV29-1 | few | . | TGCAGCGCACTCGGGGACGAGCAGTACTTC | CSALGDEQYF
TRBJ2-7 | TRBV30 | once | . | TGTGCCTGGAGTTTAGGACGAAGAGGCTACGAGCAGTACTTC | CAWSLGRRGYEQYF
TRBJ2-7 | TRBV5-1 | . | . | TGCGCCAGCAGCTTAGCTCCAGAGGGATTCACGTCCTACGAGCAGTACTTC | CASSLAPEGFTSYEQYF
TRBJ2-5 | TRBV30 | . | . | TGTGCCTGGAGTCCGGGTCAGGAGCTTGTGGAGACCCAGTACTTC | CAWSPGQELVETQYF
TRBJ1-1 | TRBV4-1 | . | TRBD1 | TGCGCCAGCAGCTCACAGGGGCTCGGGAACACTGAAGCTTTCTTT | CASSSQGLGNTEAFF
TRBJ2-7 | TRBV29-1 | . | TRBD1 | TGCAGCGTTGAAGGCACGACAGGGACCTACGAGCAGTACTTC | CSVEGTTGTYEQYF
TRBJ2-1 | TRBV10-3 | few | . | TGTGCCATCAGTGATAAGGATGAGCAGTTCTTC | CAISDKDEQFF
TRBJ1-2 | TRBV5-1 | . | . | TGCGCCAGCAGCTTGGGCCAGAACTATGGCTACACCTTC | CASSLGQNYGYTF
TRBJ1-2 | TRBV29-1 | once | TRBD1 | TGCAGCGTCGAGGGACAGGGGGCGTTGGGCTACACCTTC | CSVEGQGALGYTF
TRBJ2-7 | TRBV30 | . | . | TGTGCCTGGAGTTTACGGGGGTCCTACGAGCAGTACTTC | CAWSLRGSYEQYF
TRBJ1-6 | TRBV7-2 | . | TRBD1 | TGTGCCAGCAGCTCAAGACAGGGGAATAATTCACCCCTCCACTTT | CASSSRQGNNSPLHF
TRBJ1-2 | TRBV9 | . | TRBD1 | TGTGCCAGCAGCCCCCCAGGGACAGGGACTAACTATGGCTACACCTTC | CASSPPGTGTNYGYTF
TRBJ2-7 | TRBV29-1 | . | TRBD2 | TGCAGCGTTTATACTAGCGCCTCCTACGAGCAGTACTTC | CSVYTSASYEQYF
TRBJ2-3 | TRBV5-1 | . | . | TGCGCCAGCAGCAGGGGCCAGGGTCCAGATACGCAGTATTTT | CASSRGQGPDTQYF
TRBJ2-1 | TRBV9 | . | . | TGTGCCAGCAGCGTAGGCGGGGACCCATGGGGGAATGAGCAGTTCTTC | CASSVGGDPWGNEQFF
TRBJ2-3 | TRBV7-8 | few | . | TGTGCCAGCAGCTTAGTCCCTAGCATCACAGATACGCAGTATTTT | CASSLVPSITDTQYF
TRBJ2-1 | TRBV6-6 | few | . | TGTGCCAGCCTATTTGGGCCAGCCACTCAATACAATGAGCAGTTCTTC | CASLFGPATQYNEQFF
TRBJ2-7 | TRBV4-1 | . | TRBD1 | TGCGCCAGCAGCCAAGGATCACAGGGGTACGAGCAGTACTTC | CASSQGSQGYEQYF
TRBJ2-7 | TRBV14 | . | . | TGTGCCAGCAGCCAAGAACGGTACGGGCAGGGGATAGACGAGCAGTACTTC | CASSQERYGQGIDEQYF
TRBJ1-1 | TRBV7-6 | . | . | TGTGCCAGCAGCCTGGGGAGGAACACTGAAGCTTTCTTT | CASSLGRNTEAFF
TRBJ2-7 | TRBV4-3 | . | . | TGCGCCAGCAGCCAATACAAGACAGCCTCCTACGAGCAGTACTTC | CASSQYKTASYEQYF
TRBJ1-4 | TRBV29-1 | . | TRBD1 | TGCAGCGTTGTTGGAGGGACAGGATCGGGTGAAAAACTGTTTTTT | CSVVGGTGSGEKLFF
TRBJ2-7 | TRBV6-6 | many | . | TGTGCCAGCAGCCCCAATATGGACGAGCAGTACTTC | CASSPNMDEQYF
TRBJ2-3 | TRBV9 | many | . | TGTGCCAGCAGCCTCAAATCCGGGGCAGATACGCAGTATTTT | CASSLKSGADTQYF
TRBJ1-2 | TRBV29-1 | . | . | TGCAGCGTTGAGGACGACAGCGTTAACTATGGCTACACCTTC | CSVEDDSVNYGYTF
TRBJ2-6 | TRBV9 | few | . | TGTGCCAGCAGCATAGCATTCTCTGGGGCCAACGTCCTGACTTTC | CASSIAFSGANVLTF